This TCR beta chain originates from a study of blood T cell repertoires in COVID-19. Comment on this clone: Other DNA sequences in the sample encode the same CDR3.

This table comes from immunoSEQ multiplex PCR, and its TCRdb copy is limited to in-frame clones, with some not included. The repertoire holds over 300,000 clones, with around 92% as singletons. Germline V gene lookup returns CDR1 MNHEY and CDR2 SMNVEV (reference sequence). Trimming pared 6 bases from V and 1 base from J, leaving 12 bases between. The CDR3 is made up of 14 amino acids. The receptor was isolated from a man in his forties or fifties with acute or convalescent COVID-19. This chain links TRBV27 with TRBJ1-1, with TRBD1 as a possible D gene (6 bases). Sequencing used peripheral blood. CDR3 amino acids: CASSLSRGNTEAFF. CDR3 bases: TGTGCCAGCAGCCTAAGCAGGGGGAACACTGAAGCTTTCTTT.